This T cell receptor (beta chain) comes out of a study of T cells expressing NK-cell markers. Looking at the study overall: Sorted T-cell subsets CD3+CD56+NKG2C+, CD3+CD56+NKG2C- and CD3+CD56-NKG2C+ were TCR beta-sequenced. The eight sequenced donors comprised seven who were HCMV-seropositive and one who was seronegative. Broader study findings: Also leading the CD3+CD56-NKG2C+ fraction in a handful of donors were these clonotypes. Dominant NKG2C+ clonotypes were found to form roughly 1.0-7.0% of CD8+ T cells in over five donors.

The germline V gene has CDR1 MNHEY and CDR2 SVGAGI. This CDR3 comprises 16 residues. From the 5' RACE reads, TCRdb lists one entry per CDR3 protein and no DNA. This repertoire includes roughly 120,000 distinct CDR3 sequences. In the case of this clonotype: Its target is not known.

Input material: blood T cells: a sorted CD56 or NKG2C T cell subset, CD4+ or CD8+ T cells, or bulk PBMC T cells (not recorded which). The receptor comes from a woman between 18 and 75 years old in good health. The J gene is TRBJ2-5, the V gene TRBV6-5; absent DNA, TCRdb's TRBD2 call cannot be checked. CDR3 region: CASSFSFSGGLETQYF.